These T cell receptor beta chains were read from a single sample in a study of OX40 agonist ivuxolimab in advanced cancers. Clones were sequenced by immunoSEQ multiplex PCR, and TCRdb holds only the in-frame ones, with some missing. The sample shows tens of thousands of clones, about nine tenths of them seen only once. The sample was CD4+ or CD8+ T cells sorted from blood, taken in a trial of the OX40 agonist ivuxolimab. The receptors were sampled from an adult with an advanced solid tumor such as melanoma, head and neck, liver or kidney cancer. Each CDR3 is given with its conserved first and last residue. Fields, in order: V gene, J gene, D gene, clone size, CDR3 DNA, CDR3 protein. The D gene is left open where the match is weak. Clone size is given for some rows only: seen once, a few or many times, or a class if the clone is expanded.

v_gene: TRBV27
j_gene: TRBJ1-2
d_gene: TRBD1
abundance: -
CDR3nt: TGTGCCAGCAGCCCTTCCACAGGGGAAAGAAACTATGGCTACACCTTC
CDR3aa: CASSPSTGERNYGYTF

v_gene: TRBV4-1
j_gene: TRBJ2-7
d_gene: TRBD2
abundance: -
CDR3nt: TGCGCCAGCAGCCACGGGGGACTAGCGGGAGTATCCGAGCAGTACTTC
CDR3aa: CASSHGGLAGVSEQYF

v_gene: TRBV11-2
j_gene: TRBJ2-7
d_gene: -
abundance: -
CDR3nt: TGTGCCAGCAGCTTAGGGACGGAGTCCTACGAGCAGTACTTC
CDR3aa: CASSLGTESYEQYF

v_gene: TRBV7-8
j_gene: TRBJ2-7
d_gene: TRBD2
abundance: -
CDR3nt: TGTGCCAGCGGAGGCGGGACTAGCGGCATTTCCTACGAGCAGTACTTC
CDR3aa: CASGGGTSGISYEQYF

v_gene: TRBV13
j_gene: TRBJ2-2
d_gene: -
abundance: -
CDR3nt: TGTGCCAGCAGCTCGAACACCGGGGAGCTGTTTTTT
CDR3aa: CASSSNTGELFF

v_gene: TRBV9
j_gene: TRBJ2-2
d_gene: -
abundance: -
CDR3nt: TGTGCCAGCAGCGCCCGCATGGCCGGGGAGCTGTTTTTT
CDR3aa: CASSARMAGELFF

v_gene: TRBV7-9
j_gene: TRBJ2-1
d_gene: -
abundance: -
CDR3nt: TGTGCCAGCAGCTTAGCTGGCGGCGGGCGGAATGAGCAGTTCTTC
CDR3aa: CASSLAGGGRNEQFF

v_gene: TRBV5-4
j_gene: TRBJ1-3
d_gene: TRBD1
abundance: -
CDR3nt: TGTGCCAGCAGCACCCTACAGGGGAACACCATATATTTT
CDR3aa: CASSTLQGNTIYF

v_gene: TRBV23-1
j_gene: TRBJ1-2
d_gene: -
abundance: once
CDR3nt: TGCGCCAGCTCCACAGTCGTGTGGAGCAACTATGGCTACACCTTC
CDR3aa: CASSTVVWSNYGYTF

v_gene: TRBV7-9
j_gene: TRBJ2-7
d_gene: -
abundance: -
CDR3nt: TGTGCCAGCAGCTCGACCTACGAGCAGTACTTC
CDR3aa: CASSSTYEQYF

v_gene: TRBV7-8
j_gene: TRBJ2-2
d_gene: -
abundance: -
CDR3nt: TGTGCCAGCAGCTCTTTGATGAGCACCGGGGAGCTGTTTTTT
CDR3aa: CASSSLMSTGELFF

v_gene: TRBV11-2
j_gene: TRBJ2-7
d_gene: TRBD1
abundance: -
CDR3nt: TGTGCCAGCAGCCAACGACAGGGGACAATCTACGAGCAGTACTTC
CDR3aa: CASSQRQGTIYEQYF

v_gene: TRBV29-1
j_gene: TRBJ2-1
d_gene: TRBD2
abundance: -
CDR3nt: TGCAGCGCTCGGACTAGCGGGGACAATGAGCAGTTCTTC
CDR3aa: CSARTSGDNEQFF

v_gene: TRBV11-2
j_gene: TRBJ2-7
d_gene: -
abundance: -
CDR3nt: TGTGCCAGCAGCTTAGGGACGGAGTCCTACGAGCAGTACTTC
CDR3aa: CASSLGTESYEQYF

v_gene: TRBV19
j_gene: TRBJ2-4
d_gene: TRBD2
abundance: -
CDR3nt: TGTGCCAGTAGCATAACTAGCGGGGGTGCAAACATTCAGTACTTC
CDR3aa: CASSITSGGANIQYF

v_gene: TRBV5-4
j_gene: TRBJ2-1
d_gene: -
abundance: -
CDR3nt: TGTGCCAGCAGCTTGGATGTTGGGGTGGCGCTATACAATGAGCAGTTCTTC
CDR3aa: CASSLDVGVALYNEQFF

v_gene: TRBV7-9
j_gene: TRBJ2-7
d_gene: TRBD1
abundance: -
CDR3nt: TGTGCCAGCAGCTCCGCTCAAACAGGGGGGAGCGAGCAGTACTTC
CDR3aa: CASSSAQTGGSEQYF

v_gene: TRBV2
j_gene: TRBJ1-4
d_gene: -
abundance: -
CDR3nt: TGTGCCAGCAGTGAAGGGAGACCGGGACATCTTAGATCGGGGTCTCCTAATGAAAAACTGTTTTTT
CDR3aa: CASSEGRPGHLRSGSPNEKLFF

v_gene: TRBV6-5
j_gene: TRBJ1-1
d_gene: -
abundance: -
CDR3nt: TGTGCCAGCAGTTACTCATCGGCTACTGAAGCTTTCTTT
CDR3aa: CASSYSSATEAFF

v_gene: TRBV7-8
j_gene: TRBJ2-3
d_gene: -
abundance: once
CDR3nt: TGTGCCAGCAGCTTAGAGGGACCTAGCACAGATACGCAGTATTTT
CDR3aa: CASSLEGPSTDTQYF

v_gene: TRBV27
j_gene: TRBJ2-1
d_gene: TRBD2
abundance: -
CDR3nt: TGTGCCAGCAGTTTATTAACCCCTAGCGGGGTGGAATACAATGAGCAGTTCTTC
CDR3aa: CASSLLTPSGVEYNEQFF

v_gene: TRBV25-1
j_gene: TRBJ2-7
d_gene: TRBD1
abundance: -
CDR3nt: TGTGCCAGCAGTGCCCGGGACAGGGACGACGAGCAGCACTTC
CDR3aa: CASSARDRDDEQHF